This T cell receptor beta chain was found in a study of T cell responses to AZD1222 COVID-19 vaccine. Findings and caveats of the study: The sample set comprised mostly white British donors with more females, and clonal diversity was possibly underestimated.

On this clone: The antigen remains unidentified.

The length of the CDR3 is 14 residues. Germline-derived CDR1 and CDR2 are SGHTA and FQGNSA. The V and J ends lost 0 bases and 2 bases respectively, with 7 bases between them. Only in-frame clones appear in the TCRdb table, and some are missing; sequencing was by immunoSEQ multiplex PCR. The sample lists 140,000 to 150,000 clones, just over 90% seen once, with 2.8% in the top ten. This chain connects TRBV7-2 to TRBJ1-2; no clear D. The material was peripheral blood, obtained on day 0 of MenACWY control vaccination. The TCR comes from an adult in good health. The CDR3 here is CASSLASGNYGYTF. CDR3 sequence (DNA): TGTGCCAGCAGCTTAGCCTCAGGCAACTATGGCTACACCTTC.